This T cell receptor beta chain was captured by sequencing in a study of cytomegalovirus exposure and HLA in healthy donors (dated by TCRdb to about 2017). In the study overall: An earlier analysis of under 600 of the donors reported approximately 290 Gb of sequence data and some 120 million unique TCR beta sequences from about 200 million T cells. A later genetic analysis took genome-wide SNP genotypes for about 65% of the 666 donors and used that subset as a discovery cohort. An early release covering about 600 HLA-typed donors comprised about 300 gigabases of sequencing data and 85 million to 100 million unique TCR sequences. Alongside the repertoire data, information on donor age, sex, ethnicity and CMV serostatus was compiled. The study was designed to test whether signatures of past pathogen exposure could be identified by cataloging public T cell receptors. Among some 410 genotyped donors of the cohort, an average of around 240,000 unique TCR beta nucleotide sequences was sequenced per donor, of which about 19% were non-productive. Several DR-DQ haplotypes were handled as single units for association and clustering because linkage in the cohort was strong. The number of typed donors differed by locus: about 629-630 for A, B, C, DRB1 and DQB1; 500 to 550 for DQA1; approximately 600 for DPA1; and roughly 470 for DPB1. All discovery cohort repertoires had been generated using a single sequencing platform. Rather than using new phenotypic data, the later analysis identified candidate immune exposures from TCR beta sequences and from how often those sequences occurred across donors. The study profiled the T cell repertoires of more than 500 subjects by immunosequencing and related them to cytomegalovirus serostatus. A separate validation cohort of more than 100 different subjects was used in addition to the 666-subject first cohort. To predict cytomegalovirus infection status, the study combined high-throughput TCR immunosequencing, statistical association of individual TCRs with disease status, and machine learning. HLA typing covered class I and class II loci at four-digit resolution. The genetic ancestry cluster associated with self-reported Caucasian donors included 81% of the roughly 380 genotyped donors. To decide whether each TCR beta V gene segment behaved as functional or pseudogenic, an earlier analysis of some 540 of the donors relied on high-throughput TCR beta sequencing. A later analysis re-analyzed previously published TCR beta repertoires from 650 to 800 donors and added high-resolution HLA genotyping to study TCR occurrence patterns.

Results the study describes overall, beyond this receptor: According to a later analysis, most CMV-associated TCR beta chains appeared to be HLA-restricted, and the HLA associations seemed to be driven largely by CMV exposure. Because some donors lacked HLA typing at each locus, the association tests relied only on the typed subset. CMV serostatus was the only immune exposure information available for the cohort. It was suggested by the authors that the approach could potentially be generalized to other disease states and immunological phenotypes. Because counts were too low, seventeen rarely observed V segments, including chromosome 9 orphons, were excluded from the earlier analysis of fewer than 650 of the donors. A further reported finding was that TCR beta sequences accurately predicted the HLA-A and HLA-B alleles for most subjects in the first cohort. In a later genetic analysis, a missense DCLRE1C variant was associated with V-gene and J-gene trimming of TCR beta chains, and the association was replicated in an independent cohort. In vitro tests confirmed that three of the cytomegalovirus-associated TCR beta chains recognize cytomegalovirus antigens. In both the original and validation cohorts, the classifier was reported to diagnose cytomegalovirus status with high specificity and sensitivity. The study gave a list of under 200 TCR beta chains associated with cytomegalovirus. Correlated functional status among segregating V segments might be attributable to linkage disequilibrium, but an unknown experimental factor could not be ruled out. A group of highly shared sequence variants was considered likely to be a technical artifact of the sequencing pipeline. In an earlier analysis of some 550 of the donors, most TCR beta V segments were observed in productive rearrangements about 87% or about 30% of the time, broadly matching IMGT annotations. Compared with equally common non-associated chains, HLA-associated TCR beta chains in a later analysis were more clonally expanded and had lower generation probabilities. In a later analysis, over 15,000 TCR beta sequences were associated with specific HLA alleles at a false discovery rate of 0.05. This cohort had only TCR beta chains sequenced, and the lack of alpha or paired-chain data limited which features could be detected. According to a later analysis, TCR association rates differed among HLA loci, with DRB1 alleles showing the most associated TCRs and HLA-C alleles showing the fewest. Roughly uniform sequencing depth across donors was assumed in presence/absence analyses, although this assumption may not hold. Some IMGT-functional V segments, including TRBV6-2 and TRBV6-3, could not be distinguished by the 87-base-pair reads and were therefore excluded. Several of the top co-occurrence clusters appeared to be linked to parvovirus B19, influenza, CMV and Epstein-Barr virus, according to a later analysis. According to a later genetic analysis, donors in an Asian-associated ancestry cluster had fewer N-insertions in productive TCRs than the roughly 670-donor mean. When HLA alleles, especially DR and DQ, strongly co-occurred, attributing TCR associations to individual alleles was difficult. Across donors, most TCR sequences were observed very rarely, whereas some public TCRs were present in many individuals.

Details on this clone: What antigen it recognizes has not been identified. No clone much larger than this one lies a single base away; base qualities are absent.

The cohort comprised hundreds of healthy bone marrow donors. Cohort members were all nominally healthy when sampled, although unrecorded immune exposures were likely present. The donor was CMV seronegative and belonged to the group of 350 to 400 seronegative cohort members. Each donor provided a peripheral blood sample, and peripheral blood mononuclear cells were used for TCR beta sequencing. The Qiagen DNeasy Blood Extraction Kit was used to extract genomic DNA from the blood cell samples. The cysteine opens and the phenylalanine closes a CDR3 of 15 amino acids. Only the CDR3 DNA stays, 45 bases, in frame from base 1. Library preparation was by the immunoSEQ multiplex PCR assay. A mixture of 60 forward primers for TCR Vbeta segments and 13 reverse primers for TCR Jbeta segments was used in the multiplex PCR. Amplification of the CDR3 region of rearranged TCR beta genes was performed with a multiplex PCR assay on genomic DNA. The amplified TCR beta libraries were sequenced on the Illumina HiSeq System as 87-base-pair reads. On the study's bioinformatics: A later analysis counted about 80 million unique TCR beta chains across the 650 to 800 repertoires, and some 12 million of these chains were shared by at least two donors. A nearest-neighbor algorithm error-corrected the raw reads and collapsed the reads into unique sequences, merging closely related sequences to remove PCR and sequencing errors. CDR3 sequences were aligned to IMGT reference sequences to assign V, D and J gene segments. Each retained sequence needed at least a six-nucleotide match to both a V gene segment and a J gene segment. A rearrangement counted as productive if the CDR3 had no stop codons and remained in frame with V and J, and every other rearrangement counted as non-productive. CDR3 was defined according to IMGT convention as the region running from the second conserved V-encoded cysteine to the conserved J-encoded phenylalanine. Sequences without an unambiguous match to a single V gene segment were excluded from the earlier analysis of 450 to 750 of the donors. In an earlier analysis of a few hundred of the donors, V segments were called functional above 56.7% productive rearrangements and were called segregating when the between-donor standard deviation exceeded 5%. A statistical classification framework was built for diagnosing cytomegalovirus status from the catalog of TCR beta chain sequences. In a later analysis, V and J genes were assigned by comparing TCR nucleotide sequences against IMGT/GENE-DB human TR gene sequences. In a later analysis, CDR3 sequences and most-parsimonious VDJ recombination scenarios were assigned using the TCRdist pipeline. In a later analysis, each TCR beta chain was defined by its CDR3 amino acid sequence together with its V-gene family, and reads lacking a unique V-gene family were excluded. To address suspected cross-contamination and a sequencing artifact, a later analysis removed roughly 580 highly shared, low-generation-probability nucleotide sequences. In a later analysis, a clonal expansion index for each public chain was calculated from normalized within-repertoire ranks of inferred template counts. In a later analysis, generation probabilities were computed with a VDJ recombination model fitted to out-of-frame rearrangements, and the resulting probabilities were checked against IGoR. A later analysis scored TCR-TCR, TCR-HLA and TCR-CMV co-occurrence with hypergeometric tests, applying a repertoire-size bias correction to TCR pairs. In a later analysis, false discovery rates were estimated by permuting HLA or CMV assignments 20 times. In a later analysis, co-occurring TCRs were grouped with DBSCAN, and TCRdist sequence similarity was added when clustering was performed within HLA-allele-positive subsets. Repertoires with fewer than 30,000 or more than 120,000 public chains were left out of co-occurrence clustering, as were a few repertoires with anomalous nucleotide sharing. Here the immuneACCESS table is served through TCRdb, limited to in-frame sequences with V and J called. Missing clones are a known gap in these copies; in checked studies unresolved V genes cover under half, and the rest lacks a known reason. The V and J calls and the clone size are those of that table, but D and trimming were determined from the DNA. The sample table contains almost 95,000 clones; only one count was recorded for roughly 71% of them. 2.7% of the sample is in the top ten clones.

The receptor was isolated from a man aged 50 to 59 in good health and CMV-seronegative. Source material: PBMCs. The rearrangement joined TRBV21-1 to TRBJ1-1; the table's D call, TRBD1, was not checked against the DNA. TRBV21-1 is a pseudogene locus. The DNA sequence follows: TGTGCCAGCAATATTAGGGGGCAGTGGGACACTGAAGCTTTCTTT. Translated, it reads CASNIRGQWDTEAFF.